These 32 T cell receptor beta chains originate from one sample sequenced in a study of neurological immune-mediated disorders. TCRdb used MiXCR to reprocess the 5' RACE reads, holding one entry per CDR3 protein. Found here are about 53,000 distinct CDR3 sequences, roughly 8.8% of them singletons; the top ten hold roughly 2%. Sample time point: longitudinal time-point 3. Sequenced material: PBMCs. All receptors come from a woman between 40 and 55 years old in good health.

This clonotype was found many times. The chain combines TRBV12-3 or TRBV12-4 with TRBJ2-2; the D gene is possibly TRBD2 (6 bases). The V end was cut by 1 base, the J end by 1 base, with 13 bases between. The CDR3 runs to 17 residues. CDR3 DNA sequence: TGTGCCAGCAGTTTAGGGGGTGGAGGGCGGAACACCGGGGAGCTGTTTTTT. Amino acids: CASSLGGGGRNTGELFF.

This clonotype was picked up many times. The gene calls are TRBV2 and TRBJ1-5; TRBD1 matches 7 bases. The junction had 7 bases not matched to a gene; V was cut back by 6 bases and J by 2 bases. The CDR3 totals 15 residues. Per germline, CDR1 SNHLY and CDR2 FYNNEI. As DNA, the CDR3 is TGTGCCAGCAGGTCACAGGGGACTCGCAATCAGCCCCAGCATTTT. This sequence encodes CASRSQGTRNQPQHF.

This clonotype was seen many times. The chain has TRBV7-2 and TRBJ1-2; D is possibly TRBD1 (5 bases). Germline V gives CDR1 SGHTA, CDR2 FQGNSA. V was clipped by 5 bases and J by 8 bases, with 15 bases between them. This CDR3 contains 13 residues. CDR3: CASSPPSGDGYTF. The CDR3 nucleotides are TGTGCCAGCAGCCCCCCTTCTGGGGACGGCTACACCTTC.

This clonotype was picked up many times. V is TRBV20-1 and J is TRBJ1-2, with D possibly being TRBD1 (6 bases). This CDR3 has 14 residues. Germline V lookup: CDR1 DFQATT, CDR2 SNEGSKA (reference sequence). The germline V and J ends were trimmed by 4 bases and 5 bases, with 17 bases remaining between them. CDR3 sequence (DNA): TGCAGTGCTACCCGAACGACCACAGGGTATGGCTACACCTTC. Its protein product is CSATRTTTGYGYTF.

This clonotype was recorded at least ten times. This chain links TRBV5-1 with TRBJ1-1, with 7 bases that match TRBD1. Germline CDR1 is SGHRS and CDR2 is YFSETQ. The CDR3 sequence is 13 residues long. V lost 4 bases, J lost 4 bases, and 4 bases stayed unmatched. This CDR3 reads CASSLPGGTEAFF. The CDR3 bases are TGCGCCAGCAGCCTCCCAGGGGGCACTGAAGCTTTCTTT. Full variable domain (outside the CDR3, taken from reference TRBV5-1 and TRBJ1-1): KAGVTQTPRYLIKTRGQQVTLSCSPISGHRSVSWYQQTPGQGLQFLFEYFSETQRNKGNFPGRFSGRQFSNSRSEMNVSTLELGDSALYLCASSLPGGTEAFFGQGTRLTVV.

Ten or more counts support this clonotype. This chain joins TRBV20-1 and TRBJ2-1; 7 bases fit TRBD2. After removal of 3 bases from V and 0 bases from J, the junction contained 5 bases not matched to a gene. The CDR3 consists of 15 residues. The germline V gene encodes CDR1 DFQATT and CDR2 SNEGSKA (reference sequence). For the CDR3, the DNA is TGCAGTGCTAGGGTCCTAGCGGACTCCTACAATGAGCAGTTCTTC. It is translated as CSARVLADSYNEQFF.

The chain couples TRBV12-3 or TRBV12-4 to TRBJ2-3; D might be TRBD1 (6 bases). The CDR3 runs 16 residues. Between the trimmed V and J ends, which lost 5 bases and 0 bases, there was a span of 15 bases. The CDR3 loop reads CASSNRVSVSTDTQYF. Here the CDR3 DNA reads TGTGCCAGCAGTAACAGGGTTTCCGTGAGCACAGATACGCAGTATTTT.

This clonotype appeared many times. The chain links TRBV20-1 to TRBJ2-5; 7 bases line up with TRBD1. The germline gives CDR1 DFQATT, CDR2 SNEGSKA (reference sequence). V shed 5 bases and J 1 base; nucleotides not matched to a gene: 7. The CDR3 spans 14 residues. CDR3 sequence: CSAPTGNVQETQYF. Written as DNA, the CDR3 is TGCAGTGCTCCGACAGGGAATGTCCAAGAGACCCAGTACTTC.

At least ten counts were recorded for this clonotype. This rearrangement joins TRBV15 to TRBJ1-4; the D gene is possibly TRBD1 (5 bases). V lost 3 bases, J lost 7 bases, and 15 bases lay in between. Looked up from germline, CDR1 is LNHNV and CDR2 is YYDKDF (reference sequence). This CDR3 is 15 amino acids long. In DNA, the CDR3 is TGTGCCACCAGCAGTGGGATAGCGGGGGGTGAAAAACTGTTTTTT. It encodes CATSSGIAGGEKLFF.

Remarks on this clonotype: A much larger clonotype is one base distant, so this may be a read error. J is TRBJ2-2 and V is TRBV5-1, with a weak D call TRBD2 (6 bases). The CDR3 consists of 13 residues. Per the germline V gene, CDR1 is SGHRS and CDR2 is YFSETQ. CDR3 protein: CASSRGGTGGLFF. CDR3 sequence (DNA): TGCGCCAGCAGCCGGGGTGGAACCGGGGGGCTGTTTTTT.

This chain's CDR3 is CASSLGWGLSNEQFF. The CDR3 DNA follows: TGTGCCAGCAGCTTGGGTTGGGGGCTGAGCAATGAGCAGTTCTTC. The chain couples TRBV5-4 to TRBJ2-1; TRBD1 might be the D (6 bases). Germline values: CDR1 SGHNT, CDR2 YYREEE (reference sequence). The CDR3 consists of 15 residues. V was trimmed by 0 bases and J by 6 bases, leaving 13 bases between them.

This clonotype was seen at least ten times. The chain links TRBV18 to TRBJ2-3, with a tentative D call TRBD2 (5 bases). Deletions cut 0 bases from V and 3 bases from J, with 10 bases between. This CDR3 contains 15 residues. In germline, CDR1 is KGHSH, CDR2 LQKENI. CDR3 coding DNA: TGTGCCAGCTCACCACCGGGAGCGGAGACAGATACGCAGTATTTT. It yields the protein CASSPPGAETDTQYF.

This clonotype appeared many times. This chain links TRBV3-1 with TRBJ2-7; tentatively, D is TRBD2 (6 bases). Germline values: CDR1 LGHDT, CDR2 YNNKEL (reference sequence). Trimming left V 4 bases short and J 6 bases short, with 22 bases between. The CDR3 covers 16 residues. The CDR3, as DNA: TGTGCCAGCAGCCGCGGACTACCCTCCCTCTCGTCCGAGCAGTACTTC. Translation gives CASSRGLPSLSSEQYF.

There are many counts of this clonotype. V and J are TRBV5-5 and TRBJ1-1; D remains unclear. Trimming stripped 1 base from V and 1 base from J, with 8 bases between. The CDR3 is 14 amino acids. Germline CDR1 and CDR2: SGHKS and YYEKEE (reference sequence). CDR3 sequence (DNA): TGTGCCAGCAGCTTGCAAAATTCGAACACTGAAGCTTTCTTT. Translated: CASSLQNSNTEAFF. Drawing the rest from reference TRBV5-5 and TRBJ1-1, the complete variable domain is DAGVTQSPTHLIKTRGQQVTLRCSPISGHKSVSWYQQVLGQGPQFIFQYYEKEERGRGNFPDRFSARQFPNYSSELNVNALLLGDSALYLCASSLQNSNTEAFFGQGTRLTVV.

This clonotype came up many times. The chain employs TRBV24-1 and TRBJ2-5, with D perhaps TRBD2 (6 bases). CDR1 and CDR2 from the germline V gene are KGHDR and SFDVKD. V lost 1 base and J lost 4, with 12 bases in between. This CDR3 comprises 15 residues. The CDR3 loop is CATSDFGPEGETQYF. The CDR3 DNA reads as TGTGCCACCAGTGATTTTGGTCCGGAGGGAGAGACCCAGTACTTC.

This clonotype was recorded only once. The chain links TRBV20-1 to TRBJ2-3; perhaps TRBD1 as D (6 bases). The germline V gene encodes CDR1 DFQATT and CDR2 SNEGSKA (reference sequence). The CDR3 runs 16 residues. V lost 5 bases, J lost 0 bases, and 18 bases lay in between. Here the CDR3 reads CSAGPLGQKSTDTQYF. The CDR3 DNA reads as TGCAGTGCTGGCCCCCTCGGACAGAAGAGCACAGATACGCAGTATTTT.

This clonotype was counted many times. The J gene is TRBJ2-7, the V gene TRBV20-1; 9 bases align to TRBD2. The ends lost 5 bases at V and 3 bases at J; junction bases unmatched: 5. Germline V gene sequence: CDR1 DFQATT, CDR2 SNEGSKA (reference sequence). The CDR3 covers 13 residues. The CDR3 DNA reads TGCAGTGCTTCGACTAGCGGCAACTACGAGCAGTACTTC. Protein product: CSASTSGNYEQYF.

At least ten counts were recorded for this clonotype. The rearrangement joins TRBV7-2 to TRBJ2-7; 7 nucleotides align to TRBD1. V was clipped by 4 bases and J by 3 bases; unmatched bases: 3. Germline V lookup: CDR1 SGHTA, CDR2 FQGNSA. The CDR3 sequence is 13 residues long. The CDR3 sequence is CASSSDRIYEQYF. The CDR3 bases are TGTGCCAGCAGCTCGGACAGGATCTACGAGCAGTACTTC.

This clonotype has ten or more counts. This sequence joins TRBV20-1 and TRBJ2-1; D tentatively reads TRBD1 or TRBD2 (5 bases each). V dropped 5 bases and J dropped 8 bases, with 19 bases sitting between them. CDR3 length: 14 amino acids. The V gene's germline CDR1 is DFQATT and CDR2 SNEGSKA (reference sequence). This CDR3 is CSAPPGPRMDEQFF. CDR3 DNA: TGCAGTGCTCCCCCGGGACCCAGGATGGATGAGCAGTTCTTC.

This clonotype was counted ten times or more. This sequence joins TRBV6-2 or TRBV6-3 and TRBJ2-7; no firm D call. Trimming left V 6 bases short and J 4 bases short, with 19 bases between. Germline V gives CDR1 MNHEY, CDR2 SVGEGT. CDR3 length equals 15 residues. In nucleotides, the CDR3 is TGTGCCAGCAGCTATCGACCGGGTCACAGATACGAGCAGTACTTC. It yields the protein CASSYRPGHRYEQYF.

This chain links TRBV28 with TRBJ1-4; the D gene is possibly TRBD1 (6 bases). Looked up from germline, CDR1 is MDHEN and CDR2 is SYDVKM. The CDR3 length is 17 residues. Trimming pared 6 bases from V and 0 bases from J, leaving 17 bases between. CDR3: CASSGWGGVATNEKLFF. For the CDR3, the DNA is TGTGCCAGCAGCGGATGGGGGGGCGTTGCAACTAATGAAAAACTGTTTTTT.

This clonotype appeared many times. The J gene is TRBJ1-4, the V gene TRBV20-1; 9 bases are shared with TRBD1. V lost 5 bases and J lost 7; bases outside the gene matches: 5. The CDR3 loop spans 13 amino acids. CDR1 is DFQATT and CDR2 is SNEGSKA in the germline V gene (reference sequence). The DNA of the CDR3 is TGCAGTGCTGAACAGGGGGCAGGTGAAAAACTGTTTTTT. The encoded protein is CSAEQGAGEKLFF.

This clonotype was recorded at least ten times. The V and J genes are TRBV28 and TRBJ2-1; D is uncertain. Trimming removed 6 bases at V and 9 bases at J, with 15 bases between. Germline V gives CDR1 MDHEN, CDR2 SYDVKM. This CDR3 is built from 13 residues. Here the CDR3 reads CASSSGRVGEQFF. The CDR3 DNA reads as TGTGCCAGCAGCTCTGGGCGTGTGGGTGAGCAGTTCTTC. The full variable domain, its missing parts supplied by reference TRBV28 and TRBJ2-1, is DVKVTQSSRYLVKRTGEKVFLECVQDMDHENMFWYRQDPGLGLRLIYFSYDVKMKEKGDIPEGYSVSREKKERFSLILESASTNQTSMYLCASSSGRVGEQFFGPGTRLTVL.

This clonotype was detected ten times or more. The rearrangement uses TRBV7-2 and TRBJ1-6; tentatively, D is TRBD1 (5 bases). In germline, CDR1 is SGHTA, CDR2 FQGNSA. V gave up 5 bases and J gave up 9 bases, with 8 bases separating them. The CDR3 covers 12 residues. The CDR3 region has the DNA TGTGCCAGCAGCGGCAGGGCTTCACCCCTCCACTTT. It codes for CASSGRASPLHF. Supplemented by reference TRBV7-2 and TRBJ1-6, the full variable domain reads GAGVSQSPSNKVTEKGKDVELRCDPISGHTALYWYRQSLGQGLEFLIYFQGNSAPDKSGLPSDRFSAERTGGSVSTLTIQRTQQEDSAVYLCASSGRASPLHFGNGTRLTVT.

This clonotype was found many times. This rearrangement joins TRBV14 to TRBJ2-7; possible D gene TRBD2, 7 bases. In germline, CDR1 is SGHDN, CDR2 FVKESK. This CDR3 comprises 16 residues. Trimming took 4 bases from V and 1 from J, leaving 17 bases between them. In DNA form, the CDR3 reads TGTGCCAGCAGCCGAGGGGGGGGCTGGACATCCTACGAGCAGTACTTC. As protein: CASSRGGGWTSYEQYF. Complete variable domain (other parts from reference TRBV14 and TRBJ2-7): EAGVTQFPSHSVIEKGQTVTLRCDPISGHDNLYWYRRVMGKEIKFLLHFVKESKQDESGMPNNRFLAERTGGTYSTLKVQPAELEDSGVYFCASSRGGGWTSYEQYFGPGTRLTVT.

This clonotype was seen ten or more times. The chain uses TRBV20-1 and TRBJ1-5; TRBD1 is a possible D gene (6 bases). Trimming shortened V by 6 bases and J by 1 base, and 13 bases separated the two germline ends. Germline assignment: CDR1 DFQATT and CDR2 SNEGSKA (reference sequence). This CDR3 comprises 14 residues. Here the CDR3 reads CSARPGGSNQPQHF. The CDR3 nucleotides are TGCAGTGCCCGCCCCGGGGGCAGCAATCAGCCCCAGCATTTT.

Ten or more counts support this clonotype. The chain has TRBV20-1 and TRBJ1-1; no firm D call. This CDR3 is built from 14 residues. Looked up from germline, CDR1 is DFQATT and CDR2 is SNEGSKA (reference sequence). V gave up 5 bases and J gave up 3 bases, with 16 bases separating them. CDR3 nucleotides: TGCAGTGCTCCGGACTTAAGCAAGGACACTGAAGCTTTCTTT. Amino acids: CSAPDLSKDTEAFF.

This clonotype was counted at least ten times. This chain connects TRBV7-2 to TRBJ2-7; possibly TRBD2 for D (6 bases). Germline V gives CDR1 SGHTA, CDR2 FQGNSA. The CDR3 contains 15 residues. V lost 5 bases and J lost 6, with 20 bases in between. The CDR3 DNA sequence: TGTGCCAGCAGCGCCGCACTAGCCGGGAATTTCGAGCAGTACTTC. Translated: CASSAALAGNFEQYF.

This clonotype was observed at least ten times. The V gene is TRBV29-1, the J gene TRBJ2-1, with D perhaps matching TRBD1 (7 bases). Germline CDR1 is SQVTM and CDR2 is ANQGSEA. This CDR3 contains 13 residues. Trimming shortened V by 8 bases and J by 8 bases, and 19 bases separated the two germline ends. CDR3 in amino acids: CSFPGGFPHEQFF. In nucleotides, the CDR3 is TGCAGCTTCCCAGGGGGGTTCCCCCATGAGCAGTTCTTC.

This clonotype was picked up many times. The chain links TRBV12-3 or TRBV12-4 to TRBJ2-1; no reliable D call. V gave up 6 bases and J gave up 0 bases, with 18 bases separating them. This CDR3 has 17 residues. In DNA, the CDR3 is TGTGCCAGCAGCCCTCCAGTTGGGCGGTCCTCCTACAATGAGCAGTTCTTC. This gives the protein CASSPPVGRSSYNEQFF.

This sequence joins TRBV10-2 and TRBJ2-3, with 7 bases that match TRBD1. V trimming: 4 bases; J trimming: 5 bases; junction bases outside the gene matches: 12. CDR1 is WSHSY and CDR2 is SAAADI in the germline V gene. This CDR3 has 16 amino acids. The CDR3 sequence: CASSALARGRGDTQYF. The CDR3 DNA follows: TGCGCCAGCAGTGCATTAGCGAGGGGGCGTGGAGATACGCAGTATTTT.

This clonotype was detected ten times or more. This chain joins TRBV9 and TRBJ1-3, with no clear D. Germline CDR1 reads SGDLS; CDR2 reads YYNGEE. The CDR3 is 17 amino acids. Deletions cut 0 bases from V and 4 bases from J, with 17 bases between. CDR3 sequence reads: CASSVDVGPSSGNTIYF. DNA of the CDR3: TGTGCCAGCAGCGTAGACGTGGGCCCCTCGTCCGGAAACACCATATATTTT. Together with reference TRBV9 and TRBJ1-3, the CDR3 gives the full variable domain: DSGVTQTPKHLITATGQRVTLRCSPRSGDLSVYWYQQSLDQGLQFLIQYYNGEERAKGNILERFSAQQFPDLHSELNLSSLELGDSALYFCASSVDVGPSSGNTIYFGEGSWLTVV.